Listed below are T cell receptor beta chains from one sample, sequenced in a study of T cell changes during pregnancy in multiple sclerosis. The table came from immunoSEQ multiplex PCR; TCRdb's copy has only in-frame clones and leaves some out. The sample contains some 28,000 clones, about 92% of which appear only once. Material: CD4+ T cells from peripheral blood mononuclear cells, obtained in the first trimester of pregnancy. All receptors come from a female donor with multiple sclerosis, enrolled in a pregnancy study. Each CDR3 is given with its conserved first and last residue. Each record gives: CDR3 DNA, CDR3 protein, V gene, J gene, clone size, D gene. A D gene is named only where the DNA matches it firmly. Not every row has a clone size; where given, it reads once, few, many or a size class.

DNA: TGCGCCAGCACGGGGGTCTCTGGGGCCAACGTCCTGACTTTC
CDR3: CASTGVSGANVLTF
V: TRBV5-1
J: TRBJ2-6
size: .
D: .

DNA: TGTGCCAGCAGTTTGCGGGGAAATCTCCCCCTTTACGAGCAGTACTTC
CDR3: CASSLRGNLPLYEQYF
V: TRBV27
J: TRBJ2-7
size: .
D: .

DNA: TGTGCCAGCAGCACCCGGGCACAGGGGTTGGGAAACACCATATATTTT
CDR3: CASSTRAQGLGNTIYF
V: TRBV11-2
J: TRBJ1-3
size: .
D: TRBD1

DNA: TGTGCCAGTAGTATGATCAGGTCTGGAAACACCATATATTTT
CDR3: CASSMIRSGNTIYF
V: TRBV19
J: TRBJ1-3
size: once
D: .

DNA: TGCGCCAGCAATTACGGACTAGGAGAGACCCAGTACTTC
CDR3: CASNYGLGETQYF
V: TRBV10-1
J: TRBJ2-5
size: .
D: TRBD2

DNA: TGTGCCAGCAGCGTAGCGGGACTAGCGGGGGGTTATGAGCAGTTCTTC
CDR3: CASSVAGLAGGYEQFF
V: TRBV9
J: TRBJ2-1
size: .
D: TRBD2

DNA: TGCGCCAGCAGTGCTAGTCTAGCGGGGGAGACCGGGCAGTACTTC
CDR3: CASSASLAGETGQYF
V: TRBV10-1
J: TRBJ2-7
size: .
D: TRBD2

DNA: TGTGCTAGCAGCTTAACGAGGTACACTGAAGCTTTCTTT
CDR3: CASSLTRYTEAFF
V: TRBV7-7
J: TRBJ1-1
size: .
D: .

DNA: TGTGCCAGTAGGAAGGGACAGGACACAGATACGCAGTATTTT
CDR3: CASRKGQDTDTQYF
V: TRBV19
J: TRBJ2-3
size: .
D: TRBD1

DNA: TGTGCCAGCAGCCAAGAGGATTACGAGACAGAGCAGTTCTTC
CDR3: CASSQEDYETEQFF
V: TRBV14
J: TRBJ2-1
size: .
D: .

DNA: TGTGCCAGCAGCCTAAGGACAGGTTCGGGGCCCCAGCATTTT
CDR3: CASSLRTGSGPQHF
V: TRBV7-2
J: TRBJ1-5
size: .
D: TRBD1

DNA: TGTGCCAGCAGCCAAACAGGGGGTACATACGAGCAGTACTTC
CDR3: CASSQTGGTYEQYF
V: TRBV6-5
J: TRBJ2-7
size: .
D: TRBD1

DNA: TGTGCCAGCAGCGTAGGAATTGGGGGGGTCCTCAATGAGCAGTTCTTC
CDR3: CASSVGIGGVLNEQFF
V: TRBV9
J: TRBJ2-1
size: .
D: TRBD2

DNA: TGTGCCAGCAGCTTGTCGTTTGCAGGGGGCGGAGCTTTCTTT
CDR3: CASSLSFAGGGAFF
V: TRBV5-5
J: TRBJ1-1
size: .
D: TRBD1

DNA: TGTGCCAGCAGTCGGACTAGCGGGGGGGAAGAGACCCAGTACTTC
CDR3: CASSRTSGGEETQYF
V: TRBV28
J: TRBJ2-5
size: .
D: TRBD2

DNA: TGTGCCAGCAGCTTAGTACAGAACACTGAAGCTTTCTTT
CDR3: CASSLVQNTEAFF
V: TRBV7-9
J: TRBJ1-1
size: .
D: .

DNA: TGTGCCAGCAGTTACCTCGGAGTCGACAGGGCAGAGACCCAGTACTTC
CDR3: CASSYLGVDRAETQYF
V: TRBV6-5
J: TRBJ2-5
size: .
D: TRBD1

DNA: TGTGCCACCAGCACCAGGTACTACAATGAGCAGTTCTTC
CDR3: CATSTRYYNEQFF
V: TRBV15
J: TRBJ2-1
size: .
D: .

DNA: TGTGCCAGTAAAGAAAGGGGTGGCATTTCACCCCTCCACTTT
CDR3: CASKERGGISPLHF
V: TRBV19
J: TRBJ1-6
size: .
D: .

DNA: TGCGCCAGCAGCCCTGACGTGGACAGGGCATTCTACGAGCAGTACTTC
CDR3: CASSPDVDRAFYEQYF
V: TRBV5-1
J: TRBJ2-7
size: .
D: TRBD1

DNA: TGTGCCAGCAGCGTAGCCCCGGGGGTGCACACCGGGGAGCTGTTTTTT
CDR3: CASSVAPGVHTGELFF
V: TRBV9
J: TRBJ2-2
size: .
D: .

DNA: TGTGCCAGTAGGGACAGGGAAGCTAACTATGGCTACACCTTC
CDR3: CASRDREANYGYTF
V: TRBV19
J: TRBJ1-2
size: .
D: TRBD1

DNA: TGTGCCAGCAGCTTAGGCGGGGGGGCCTACAATGAGCAGTTCTTC
CDR3: CASSLGGGAYNEQFF
V: TRBV11-2
J: TRBJ2-1
size: .
D: TRBD2

DNA: TGTGCCAGGAGGGGGGGCGGGACACGTAACACAGATACGCAGTATTTT
CDR3: CARRGGGTRNTDTQYF
V: TRBV2
J: TRBJ2-3
size: once
D: .

DNA: TGTGCCAGCAGCACCCGACAGGGGGGGTCGTCGAACACTGAAGCTTTCTTT
CDR3: CASSTRQGGSSNTEAFF
V: TRBV27
J: TRBJ1-1
size: few
D: TRBD1

DNA: TGCGCCAGCAGCCGGGGACAGCCAAACACTGAAGCTTTCTTT
CDR3: CASSRGQPNTEAFF
V: TRBV5-1
J: TRBJ1-1
size: .
D: TRBD1

DNA: TGCAGCGTTCGTGCGGAGGGTGATCAGCCCCAGCATTTT
CDR3: CSVRAEGDQPQHF
V: TRBV29-1
J: TRBJ1-5
size: .
D: .

DNA: TGTGCCAGCAGCTTTACCGGGACTAGCACAGATACGCAGTATTTT
CDR3: CASSFTGTSTDTQYF
V: TRBV11-2
J: TRBJ2-3
size: .
D: .

DNA: TGTGCCAGCAGCACCCCCAGGGGTTTAGAGTACACTGAAGCTTTCTTT
CDR3: CASSTPRGLEYTEAFF
V: TRBV7-3
J: TRBJ1-1
size: .
D: .

DNA: TGCGCCAGCAGACATTTTTCCGGGACAGGTCTAAGCTCCTATAATTCACCCCTCCACTTT
CDR3: CASRHFSGTGLSSYNSPLHF
V: TRBV4-1
J: TRBJ1-6
size: .
D: TRBD1